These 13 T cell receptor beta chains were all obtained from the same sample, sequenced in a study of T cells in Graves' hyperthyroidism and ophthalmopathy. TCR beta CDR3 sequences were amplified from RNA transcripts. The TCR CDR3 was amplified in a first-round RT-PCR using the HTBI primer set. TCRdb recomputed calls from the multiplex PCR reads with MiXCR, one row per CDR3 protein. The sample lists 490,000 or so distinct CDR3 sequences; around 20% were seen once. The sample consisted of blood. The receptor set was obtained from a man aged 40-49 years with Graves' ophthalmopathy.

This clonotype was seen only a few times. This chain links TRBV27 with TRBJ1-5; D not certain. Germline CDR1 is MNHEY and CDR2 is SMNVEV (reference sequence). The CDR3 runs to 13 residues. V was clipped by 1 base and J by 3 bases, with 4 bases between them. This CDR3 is CASSLWLNQPQHF. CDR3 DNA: TGTGCCAGCAGTTTATGGCTCAATCAGCCCCAGCATTTT.

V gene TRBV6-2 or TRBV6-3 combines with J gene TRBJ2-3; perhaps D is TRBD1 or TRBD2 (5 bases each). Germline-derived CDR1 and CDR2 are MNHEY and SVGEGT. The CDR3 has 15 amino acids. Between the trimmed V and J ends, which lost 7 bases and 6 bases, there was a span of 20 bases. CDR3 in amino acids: CASIPGTLLVDTQYF. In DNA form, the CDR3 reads TGTGCCAGCATCCCTGGGACCCTTCTAGTGGATACGCAGTATTTT.

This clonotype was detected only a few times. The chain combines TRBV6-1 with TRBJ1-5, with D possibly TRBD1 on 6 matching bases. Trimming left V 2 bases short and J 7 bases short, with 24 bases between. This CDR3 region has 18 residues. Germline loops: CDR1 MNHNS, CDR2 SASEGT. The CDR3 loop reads CASSERGQGPARGQPQHF. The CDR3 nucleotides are TGTGCCAGCAGTGAACGAGGGCAGGGGCCCGCCCGTGGCCAGCCCCAGCATTTT.

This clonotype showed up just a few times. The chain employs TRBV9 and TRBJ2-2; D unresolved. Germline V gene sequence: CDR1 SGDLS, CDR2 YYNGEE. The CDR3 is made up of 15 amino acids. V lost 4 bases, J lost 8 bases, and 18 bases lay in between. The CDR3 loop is CASSILSGPAGELFF. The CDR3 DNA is TGTGCCAGCAGCATATTGTCCGGGCCAGCTGGGGAGCTGTTTTTT.

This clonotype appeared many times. CDR3 sequence: CASSFRLAGGEQYF. CDR3 sequence (DNA): TGTGCCAGCAGCTTTCGACTAGCGGGAGGAGAGCAGTACTTC. This chain joins TRBV11-3 and TRBJ2-7; TRBD2 matches at 13 bases. The CDR3 has 14 residues. Germline values: CDR1 SGHNT, CDR2 YENEEA. V lost 3 bases, J lost 7 bases, and 3 bases stayed unmatched. Combining the CDR3 with reference TRBV11-3 and TRBJ2-7 gives the whole variable domain EAGVVQSPRYKIIEKKQPVAFWCNPISGHNTLYWYLQNLGQGPELLIRYENEEAVDDSQLPKDRFSAERLKGVDSTLKIQPAELGDSAVYLCASSFRLAGGEQYFGPGTRLTVT.

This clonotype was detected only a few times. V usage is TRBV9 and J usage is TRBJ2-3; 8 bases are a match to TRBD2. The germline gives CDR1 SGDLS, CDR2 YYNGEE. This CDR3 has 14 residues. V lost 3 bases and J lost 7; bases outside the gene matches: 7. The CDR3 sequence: CASSGRGGEYTQYF. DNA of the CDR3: TGTGCCAGCAGCGGACGGGGGGGCGAATATACGCAGTATTTT.

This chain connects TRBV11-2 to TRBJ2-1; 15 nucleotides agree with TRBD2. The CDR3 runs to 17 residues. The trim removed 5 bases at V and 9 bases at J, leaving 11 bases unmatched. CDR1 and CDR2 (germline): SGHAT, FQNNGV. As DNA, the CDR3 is TGTGCCAGCAGCCCGACCGGACTAGCGGGGGGGCGAGGTGAGCAGTTCTTC. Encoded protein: CASSPTGLAGGRGEQFF. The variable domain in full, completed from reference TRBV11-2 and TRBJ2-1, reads EAGVAQSPRYKIIEKRQSVAFWCNPISGHATLYWYQQILGQGPKLLIQFQNNGVVDDSQLPKDRFSAERLKGVDSTLKIQPAKLEDSAVYLCASSPTGLAGGRGEQFFGPGTRLTVL.

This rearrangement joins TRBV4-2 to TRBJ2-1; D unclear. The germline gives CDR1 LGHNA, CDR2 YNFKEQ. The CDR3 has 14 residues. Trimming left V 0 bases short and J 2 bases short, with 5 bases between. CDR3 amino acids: CASSQDSAYNEQFF. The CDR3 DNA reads TGTGCCAGCAGCCAAGATTCAGCCTACAATGAGCAGTTCTTC.

The CDR3 region has the DNA TGCAGTGCTCGACAGGTTAGGGGCACCGGGGAGCTGTTTTTT. Translated: CSARQVRGTGELFF. The chain links TRBV20-1 to TRBJ2-2, with D possibly matching TRBD1 (6 bases). Germline CDR1 DFQATT, CDR2 SNEGSKA (reference sequence). Trimming stripped 5 bases from V and 4 bases from J, with 14 bases between. CDR3 size: 14 residues.

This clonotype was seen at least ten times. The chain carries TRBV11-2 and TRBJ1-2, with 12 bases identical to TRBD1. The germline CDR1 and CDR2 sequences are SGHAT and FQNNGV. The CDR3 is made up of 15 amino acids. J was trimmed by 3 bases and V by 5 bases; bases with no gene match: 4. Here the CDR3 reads CASSLGQGAHYGYTF. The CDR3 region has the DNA TGTGCCAGCAGCCTGGGACAGGGGGCCCACTATGGCTACACCTTC. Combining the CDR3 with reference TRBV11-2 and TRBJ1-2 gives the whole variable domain EAGVAQSPRYKIIEKRQSVAFWCNPISGHATLYWYQQILGQGPKLLIQFQNNGVVDDSQLPKDRFSAERLKGVDSTLKIQPAKLEDSAVYLCASSLGQGAHYGYTFGSGTRLTVV.

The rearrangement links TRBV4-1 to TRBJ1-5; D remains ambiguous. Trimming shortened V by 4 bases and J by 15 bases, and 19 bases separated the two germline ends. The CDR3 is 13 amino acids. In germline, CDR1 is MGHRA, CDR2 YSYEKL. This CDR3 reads CASSPASGGDSHF. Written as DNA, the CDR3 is TGCGCCAGCAGCCCCGCTAGCGGAGGAGATTCGCATTTT.

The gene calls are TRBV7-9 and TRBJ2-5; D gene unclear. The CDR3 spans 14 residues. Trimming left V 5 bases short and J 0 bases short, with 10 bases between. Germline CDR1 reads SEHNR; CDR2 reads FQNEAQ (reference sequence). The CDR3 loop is CASSANYDQETQYF. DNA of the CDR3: TGTGCCAGCAGCGCTAACTACGACCAAGAGACCCAGTACTTC.

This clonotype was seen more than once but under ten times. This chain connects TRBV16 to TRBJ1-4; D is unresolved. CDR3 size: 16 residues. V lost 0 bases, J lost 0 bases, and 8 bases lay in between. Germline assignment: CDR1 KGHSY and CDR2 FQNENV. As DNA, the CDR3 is TGTGCCAGCAGCCAATCTCGCGGTGCAACTAATGAAAAACTGTTTTTT. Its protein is CASSQSRGATNEKLFF.